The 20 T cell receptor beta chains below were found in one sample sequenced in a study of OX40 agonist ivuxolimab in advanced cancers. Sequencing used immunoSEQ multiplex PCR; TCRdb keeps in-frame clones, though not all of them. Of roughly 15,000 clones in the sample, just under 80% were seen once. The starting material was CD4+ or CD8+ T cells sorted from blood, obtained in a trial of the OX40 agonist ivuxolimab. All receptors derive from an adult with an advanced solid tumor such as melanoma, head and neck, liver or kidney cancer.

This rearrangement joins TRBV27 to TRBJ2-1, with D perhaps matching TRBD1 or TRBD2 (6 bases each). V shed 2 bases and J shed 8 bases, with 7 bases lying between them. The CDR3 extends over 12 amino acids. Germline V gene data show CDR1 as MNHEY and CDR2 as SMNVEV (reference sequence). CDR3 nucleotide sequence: TGTGCCAGCAGTTTAGGGGGGCATGAGCAGTTCTTC. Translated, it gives CASSLGGHEQFF.

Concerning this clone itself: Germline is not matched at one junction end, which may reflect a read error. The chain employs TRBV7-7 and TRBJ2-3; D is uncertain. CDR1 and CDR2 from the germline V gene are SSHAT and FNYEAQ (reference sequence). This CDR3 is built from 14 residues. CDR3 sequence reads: CASSLDGPLDTQYF. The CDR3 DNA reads TGTGCTAGCAGCTTAGATGGGCCACTAGATACGCAGTATTTT.

The CDR3 region is CASSKGPVRNTEAFF. DNA for the CDR3: TGTGCCAGCAGCAAAGGTCCGGTGAGGAACACTGAAGCTTTCTTT. The chain employs TRBV21-1 and TRBJ1-1. TRBV21-1 is deemed a pseudogene. The CDR3 sequence is 15 residues long.

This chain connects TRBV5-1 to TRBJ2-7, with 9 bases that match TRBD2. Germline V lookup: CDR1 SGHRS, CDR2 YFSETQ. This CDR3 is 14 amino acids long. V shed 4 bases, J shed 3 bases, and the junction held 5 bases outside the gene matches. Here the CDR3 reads CASSVSGGIYEQYF. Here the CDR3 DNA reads TGCGCCAGCAGCGTTAGCGGGGGAATCTACGAGCAGTACTTC.

The CDR3 nucleotides are TGTGCCAGCAGCCAAGAAACTAGCGGGGGGCCCTACGAGCAGTACTTC. Translating it yields CASSQETSGGPYEQYF. The chain recombines TRBV4-2 with TRBJ2-5, with 12 positions matching TRBD2. The DNA end is more similar to TRBJ2-7, so the J call may be wrong. The CDR3 has 16 residues. The V gene's germline CDR1 is LGHNA and CDR2 YNFKEQ.

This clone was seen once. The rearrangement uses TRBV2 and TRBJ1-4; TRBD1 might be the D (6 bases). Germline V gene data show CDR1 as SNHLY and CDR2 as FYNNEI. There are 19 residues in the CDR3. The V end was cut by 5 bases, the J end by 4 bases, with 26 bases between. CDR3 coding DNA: TGTGCCAGCAGTTCCGACAGGTTGAGGACTCCGGTTCATAATGAAAAACTGTTTTTT. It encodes CASSSDRLRTPVHNEKLFF.

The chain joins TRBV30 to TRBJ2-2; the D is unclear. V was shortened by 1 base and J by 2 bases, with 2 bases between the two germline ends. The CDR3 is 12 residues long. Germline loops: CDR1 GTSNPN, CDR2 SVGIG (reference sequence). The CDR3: CAWSGNTGELFF. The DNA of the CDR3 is TGTGCCTGGAGTGGTAACACCGGGGAGCTGTTTTTT. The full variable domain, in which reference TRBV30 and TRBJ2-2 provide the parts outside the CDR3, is SQTIHQWPATLVQPVGSPLSLECTVEGTSNPNLYWYRQAAGRGLQLLFYSVGIGQISSEVPQNLSASRPQDRQFILSSKKLLLSDSGFYLCAWSGNTGELFFGEGSRLTVL.

CDR3 sequence: CASSFPGGDNEQFF. The CDR3 bases are TGTGCCAGCAGTTTCCCAGGGGGGGACAATGAGCAGTTCTTC. The V call is TRBV27, the J call TRBJ2-1; perhaps D is TRBD1 or TRBD2 (7 bases each). V was shortened by 3 bases and J by 5 bases, with 11 bases between the two germline ends. CDR3 length: 14 residues. Germline lookup yields CDR1 MNHEY and CDR2 SMNVEV (reference sequence).

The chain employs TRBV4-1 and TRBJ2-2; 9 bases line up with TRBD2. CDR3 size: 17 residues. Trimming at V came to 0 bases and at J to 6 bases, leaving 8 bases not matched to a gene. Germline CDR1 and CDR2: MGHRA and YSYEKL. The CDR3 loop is CASSQDGVAGESGELFF. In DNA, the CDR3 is TGCGCCAGCAGCCAAGACGGGGTAGCGGGGGAGTCCGGGGAGCTGTTTTTT.

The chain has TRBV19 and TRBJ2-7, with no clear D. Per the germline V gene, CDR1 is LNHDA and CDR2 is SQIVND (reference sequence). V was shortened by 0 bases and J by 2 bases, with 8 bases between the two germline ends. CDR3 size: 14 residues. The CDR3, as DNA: TGTGCCAGTAGTATAGAGGCAGAACCCTACGAGCAGTACTTC. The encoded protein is CASSIEAEPYEQYF.

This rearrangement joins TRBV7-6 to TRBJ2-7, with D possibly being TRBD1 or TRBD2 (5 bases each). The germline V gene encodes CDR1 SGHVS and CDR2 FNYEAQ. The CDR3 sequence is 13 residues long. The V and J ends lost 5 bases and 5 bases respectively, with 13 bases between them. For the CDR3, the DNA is TGTGCCAGCAGCCCCCGGGGACCCCACGAGCAGTACTTC. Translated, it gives CASSPRGPHEQYF.

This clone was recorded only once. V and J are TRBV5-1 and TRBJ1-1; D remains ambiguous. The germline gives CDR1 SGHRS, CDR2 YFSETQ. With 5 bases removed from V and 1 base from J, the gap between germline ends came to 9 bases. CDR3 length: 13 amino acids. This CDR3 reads CASRGGRNTEAFF. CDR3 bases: TGCGCCAGCAGGGGAGGGAGGAACACTGAAGCTTTCTTT.

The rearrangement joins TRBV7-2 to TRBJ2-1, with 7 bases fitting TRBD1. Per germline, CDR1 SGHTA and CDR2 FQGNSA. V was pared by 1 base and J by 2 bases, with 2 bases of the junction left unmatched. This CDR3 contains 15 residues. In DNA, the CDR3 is TGTGCCAGCAGCTTAGGCGACAGGGCCTACAATGAGCAGTTCTTC. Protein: CASSLGDRAYNEQFF.

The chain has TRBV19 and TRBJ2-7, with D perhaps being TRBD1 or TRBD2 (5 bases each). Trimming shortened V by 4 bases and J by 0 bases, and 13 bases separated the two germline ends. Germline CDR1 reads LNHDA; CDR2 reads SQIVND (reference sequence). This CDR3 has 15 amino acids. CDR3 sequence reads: CASSSWDGSSYEQYF. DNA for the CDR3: TGTGCCAGTAGTAGTTGGGACGGAAGCTCCTACGAGCAGTACTTC.

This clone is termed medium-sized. CDR3 region: CASRGIGASYEQYF. In DNA form, the CDR3 reads TGTGCCAGCAGGGGGATCGGGGCTTCCTACGAGCAGTACTTC. The chain joins TRBV6-5 to TRBJ2-7; D tentatively fits TRBD1 or TRBD2 (5 bases each). V was cut by 6 bases and J by 1 base, with 13 bases left in between. This CDR3 is built from 14 residues. The germline CDR1 and CDR2 sequences are MNHEY and SVGAGI.

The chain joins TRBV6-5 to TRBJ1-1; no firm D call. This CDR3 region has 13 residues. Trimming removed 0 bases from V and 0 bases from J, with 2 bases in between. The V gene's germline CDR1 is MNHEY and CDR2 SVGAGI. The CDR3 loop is CASSYSLNTEAFF. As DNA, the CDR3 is TGTGCCAGCAGTTACTCGTTGAACACTGAAGCTTTCTTT.

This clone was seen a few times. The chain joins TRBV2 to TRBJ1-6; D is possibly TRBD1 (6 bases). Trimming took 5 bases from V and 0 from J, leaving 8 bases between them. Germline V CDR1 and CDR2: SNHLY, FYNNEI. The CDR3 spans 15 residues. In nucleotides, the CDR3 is TGTGCCAGCAGTCACAGGGTCTCCTATAATTCACCCCTCCACTTT. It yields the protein CASSHRVSYNSPLHF.

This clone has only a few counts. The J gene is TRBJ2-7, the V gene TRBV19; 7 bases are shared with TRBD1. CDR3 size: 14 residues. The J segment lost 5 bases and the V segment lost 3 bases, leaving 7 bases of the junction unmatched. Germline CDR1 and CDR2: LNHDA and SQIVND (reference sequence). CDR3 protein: CASSILTGVNEQYF. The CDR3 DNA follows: TGTGCCAGTAGTATCCTTACAGGGGTCAACGAGCAGTACTTC.

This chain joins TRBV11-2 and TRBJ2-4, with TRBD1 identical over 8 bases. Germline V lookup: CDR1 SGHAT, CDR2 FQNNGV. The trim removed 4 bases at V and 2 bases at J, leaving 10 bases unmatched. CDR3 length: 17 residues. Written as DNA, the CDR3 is TGTGCCAGCAGCTCCCCACAGGGGGTTCTGACCAAAAACATTCAGTACTTC. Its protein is CASSSPQGVLTKNIQYF. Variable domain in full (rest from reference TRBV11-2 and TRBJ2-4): EAGVAQSPRYKIIEKRQSVAFWCNPISGHATLYWYQQILGQGPKLLIQFQNNGVVDDSQLPKDRFSAERLKGVDSTLKIQPAKLEDSAVYLCASSSPQGVLTKNIQYFGAGTRLSVL.

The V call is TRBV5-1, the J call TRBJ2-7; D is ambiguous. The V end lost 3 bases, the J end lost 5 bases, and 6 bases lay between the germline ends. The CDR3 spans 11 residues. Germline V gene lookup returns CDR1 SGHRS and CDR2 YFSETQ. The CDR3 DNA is TGCGCCAGCAGCTCCGGCCACGAGCAGTACTTC. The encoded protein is CASSSGHEQYF.